The 10 T cell receptor beta chains below were found in one sample sequenced in a study of chemoradiotherapy in HPV16-positive cancers. Sequenced by immunoSEQ multiplex PCR; TCRdb stores in-frame clones only, minus some. This table has roughly 14,000 clones, over 85% appearing once. The specimen was tumor tissue, collected from a patient who underwent chemoradiotherapy. The receptors here all came from a human donor with HPV-associated anogenital cancer.

This chain uses TRBV5-6 with TRBJ1-2; D is uncertain. V was cut by 0 bases and J by 5 bases, with 14 bases left in between. CDR3 length: 15 residues. Germline CDR1 and CDR2: SGHDT and YYEEEE. CDR3 region: CASSLGPPGRYGYTF. The CDR3 bases are TGTGCCAGCAGCTTGGGTCCTCCGGGTCGTTATGGCTACACCTTC. The entire variable domain, with the rest obtained from reference TRBV5-6 and TRBJ1-2, is as follows: DAGVTQSPTHLIKTRGQQVTLRCSPKSGHDTVSWYQQALGQGPQFIFQYYEEEERQRGNFPDRFSGHQFPNYSSELNVNALLLGDSALYLCASSLGPPGRYGYTFGSGTRLTVV.

V usage is TRBV5-1 and J usage is TRBJ2-2; TRBD1 agrees at 7 bases. The CDR3 consists of 14 residues. The germline V gene encodes CDR1 SGHRS and CDR2 YFSETQ. V lost 5 bases, J lost 5 bases, and 6 bases stayed unmatched. CDR3 sequence (DNA): TGCGCCAGCAGAAGACAGGGAAGTACCGGGGAGCTGTTTTTT. It translates to CASRRQGSTGELFF.

This clone has just a few counts. The CDR3 sequence: CASSVHRRDYEQYF. CDR3 bases: TGTGCCAGCAGTGTCCACAGGAGGGACTACGAGCAGTACTTC. The V gene is TRBV6-4, the J gene TRBJ2-7; a weak D match, TRBD2 (6 bases). CDR1 and CDR2 (germline): MRHNA, SNTAGT. The ends were cut back, 4 bases at V and 3 bases at J, with 13 bases in the middle. The CDR3 runs 14 residues.

The rearrangement joins TRBV5-8 to TRBJ2-1; TRBD2 might be the D (5 bases). The V end was cut by 0 bases, the J end by 4 bases, with 11 bases between. Germline V gene lookup returns CDR1 SGHTS and CDR2 YDEGEE. The CDR3 runs to 15 residues. The DNA of the CDR3 is TGTGCCAGCAGCTTGGGGGGAGTTGCTTACAATGAGCAGTTCTTC. This codes for CASSLGGVAYNEQFF.

J is TRBJ2-1 and V is TRBV9; D may match TRBD1 or TRBD2 (5 bases each). Germline V CDR1 and CDR2: SGDLS, YYNGEE. The CDR3 runs to 14 residues. Trimming shortened V by 0 bases and J by 8 bases, and 12 bases separated the two germline ends. This CDR3 is CASSVAGPWDEQFF. The CDR3 DNA reads as TGTGCCAGCAGCGTAGCGGGGCCTTGGGATGAGCAGTTCTTC.

The chain carries TRBV5-1 and TRBJ2-1, with D possibly being TRBD1 or TRBD2 (5 bases each). The CDR3 consists of 16 residues. Trimming took 0 bases from V and 0 from J, leaving 10 bases between them. Germline lookup yields CDR1 SGHRS and CDR2 YFSETQ. CDR3: CASSLGDGNSYNEQFF. The CDR3 DNA reads TGCGCCAGCAGCTTGGGGGACGGAAACTCCTACAATGAGCAGTTCTTC.

The rearrangement uses TRBV7-8 and TRBJ2-7; D unclear. This CDR3 comprises 13 residues. Trimming pared 5 bases from V and 6 bases from J, leaving 14 bases between. The germline gives CDR1 SGHVS, CDR2 FQNEAQ. In DNA form, the CDR3 reads TGTGCCAGCAGCATGGACCAAGCTGGCGAGCAGTACTTC. Translating it yields CASSMDQAGEQYF.

The genes are TRBV10-3 and TRBJ1-1; 7 bases match TRBD1. The ends lost 6 bases at V and 1 base at J; junction bases unmatched: 5. The CDR3 totals 14 residues. Germline values: CDR1 ENHRY, CDR2 SYGVKD. The CDR3 nucleotides are TGTGCCATCAGGCCAGACAGGGCGAACACTGAAGCTTTCTTT. Protein sequence: CAIRPDRANTEAFF.

This chain links TRBV4-1 with TRBJ2-7; D might be TRBD2 (6 bases). This CDR3 has 14 residues. The ends were cut back, 3 bases at V and 4 bases at J, with 13 bases in the middle. Germline CDR1 and CDR2: MGHRA and YSYEKL. The CDR3 protein is CASSQQRLGYEQYF. The CDR3 nucleotides read TGCGCCAGCAGCCAGCAGCGACTAGGATACGAGCAGTACTTC.

V and J are TRBV9 and TRBJ1-1; D is unclear. Trimming pared 3 bases from V and 0 bases from J, leaving 12 bases between. CDR3 size: 15 residues. Germline CDR1 and CDR2: SGDLS and YYNGEE. CDR3 sequence reads: CASSGTTGMNTEAFF. The CDR3 region has the DNA TGTGCCAGCAGCGGGACGACGGGGATGAACACTGAAGCTTTCTTT.